This T cell receptor (beta chain) was sequenced for a study of blood T cell repertoires in COVID-19. Study in general: Sources were T cells, B-cell-depleted T cells, or PBMCs; the material itself was cDNA or gDNA.

Assay: immunoSEQ multiplex PCR; the TCRdb copy retains only in-frame clones and omits some. The data show fewer than 250,000 clones, about 87% seen once. This CDR3 has 13 amino acids. The germline gives CDR1 MGHDK, CDR2 SYGVNS. As to this clone: One junction end disagrees with the germline gene, perhaps due to a read error.

This rearrangement joins TRBV25-1 to TRBJ2-5; TRBD1 is a possible D gene (5 bases). Material for sequencing was peripheral blood. This TCR came from a man aged 55 to 70 with acute or convalescent COVID-19. The CDR3 region is CASSQGVQGTQYF. CDR3 DNA sequence: TGTGCCAGCAGTCAAGGGGTACAAGGGACCCAGTACTTC.